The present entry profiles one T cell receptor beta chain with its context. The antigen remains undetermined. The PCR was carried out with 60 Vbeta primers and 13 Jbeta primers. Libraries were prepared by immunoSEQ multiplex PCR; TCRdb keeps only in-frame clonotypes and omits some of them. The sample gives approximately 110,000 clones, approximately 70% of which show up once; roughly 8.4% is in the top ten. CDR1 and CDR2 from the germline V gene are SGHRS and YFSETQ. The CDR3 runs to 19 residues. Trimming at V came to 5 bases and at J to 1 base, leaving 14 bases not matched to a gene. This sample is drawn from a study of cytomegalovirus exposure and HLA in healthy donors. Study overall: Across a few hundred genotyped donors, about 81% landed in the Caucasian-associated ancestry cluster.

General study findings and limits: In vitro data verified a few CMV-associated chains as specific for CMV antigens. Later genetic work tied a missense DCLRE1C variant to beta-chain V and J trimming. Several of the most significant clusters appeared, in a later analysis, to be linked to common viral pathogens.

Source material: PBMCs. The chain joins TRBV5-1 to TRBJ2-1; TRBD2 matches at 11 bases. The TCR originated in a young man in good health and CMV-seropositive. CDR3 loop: CASSTSGTSGLGSYNEQFF. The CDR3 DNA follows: TGCGCCAGCAGTACATCCGGGACTAGCGGACTAGGGTCCTACAATGAGCAGTTCTTC.